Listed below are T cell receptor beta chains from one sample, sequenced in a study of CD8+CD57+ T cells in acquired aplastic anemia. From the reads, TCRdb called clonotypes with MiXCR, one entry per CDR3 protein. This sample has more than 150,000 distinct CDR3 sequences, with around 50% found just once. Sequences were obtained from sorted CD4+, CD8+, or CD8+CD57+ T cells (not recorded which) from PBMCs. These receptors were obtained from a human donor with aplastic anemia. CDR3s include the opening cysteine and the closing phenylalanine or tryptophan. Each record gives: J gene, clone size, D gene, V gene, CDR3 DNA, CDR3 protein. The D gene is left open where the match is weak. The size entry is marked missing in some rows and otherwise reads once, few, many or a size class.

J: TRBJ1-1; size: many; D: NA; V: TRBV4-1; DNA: TGCGCCAGCAGCCAGAGAGGTACTGAAGCTTTCTTT; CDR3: CASSQRGTEAFF
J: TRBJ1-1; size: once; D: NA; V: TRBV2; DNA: TGTGCCAGCAGGTCGGGTTGGGCGAACACTGAAGCTTTCTTT; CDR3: CASRSGWANTEAFF
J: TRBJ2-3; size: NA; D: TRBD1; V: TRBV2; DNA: TGTGCCAGCAGCGCCGGGACAGCGAGCACAGATACGCAGTATTTT; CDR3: CASSAGTASTDTQYF
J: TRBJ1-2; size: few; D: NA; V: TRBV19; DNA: TGTGCCAGTAGGGCGGGTGGGGGCTACACCTTC; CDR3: CASRAGGGYTF
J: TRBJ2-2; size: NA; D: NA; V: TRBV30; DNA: TGTGCCTGGACCCCTTCCACCGGGGAGCTGTTTTTT; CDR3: CAWTPSTGELFF
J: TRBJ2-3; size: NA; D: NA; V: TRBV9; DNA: TGTGCCAGCTCACCAAAAGAGGGGGGCGGAACAGATACGCAGTATTTT; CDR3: CASSPKEGGGTDTQYF
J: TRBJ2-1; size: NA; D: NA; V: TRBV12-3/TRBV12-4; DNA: TGTGCCAGCAGTTCGGCGGTTGAGCAGTTCTTC; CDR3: CASSSAVEQFF
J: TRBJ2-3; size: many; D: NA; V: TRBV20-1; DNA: TGCAGTGCTACTTCGGCGACAGCGAGCACAGATACGCAGTATTTT; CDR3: CSATSATASTDTQYF
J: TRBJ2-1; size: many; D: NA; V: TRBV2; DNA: TGTGCCAGCACCGAGGGTAGGAATGAGCAGTTCTTC; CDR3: CASTEGRNEQFF
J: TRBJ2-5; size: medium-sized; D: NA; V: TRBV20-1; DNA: TGCAGTGCCGGATGGGGACAAGAGACCCAGTACTTC; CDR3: CSAGWGQETQYF
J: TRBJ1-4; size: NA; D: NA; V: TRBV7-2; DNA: TGTGCCAGCAGCCTGACAGGCTTTGTGGAAAAACTGTTTTTT; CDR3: CASSLTGFVEKLFF
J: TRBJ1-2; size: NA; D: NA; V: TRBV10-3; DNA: NA; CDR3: CASTETGASYGCTF
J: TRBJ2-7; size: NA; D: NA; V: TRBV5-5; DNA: TGTGCCAGCAGCTTGGTCGACAGAGGCTACGAGCAGTACTTC; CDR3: CASSLVDRGYEQYF
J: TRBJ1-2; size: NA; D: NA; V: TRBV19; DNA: TGTGCCAGTAGTACCCGAAGGACGGATGGCTACACCTTC; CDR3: CASSTRRTDGYTF
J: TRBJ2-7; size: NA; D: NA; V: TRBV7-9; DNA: TGTGCCAGTTTGACAAGCTCCTACGAGCAGTACTTC; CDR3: CASLTSSYEQYF
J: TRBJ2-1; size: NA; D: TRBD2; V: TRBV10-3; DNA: TGTGCCATCAGTGAAGGGACTACCTACAATGAGCAGTTCTTC; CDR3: CAISEGTTYNEQFF
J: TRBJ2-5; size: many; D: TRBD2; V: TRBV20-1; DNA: TGCAGTGCTAGCTTTAGCGGGAGAGGGTACTTC; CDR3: CSASFSGRGYF
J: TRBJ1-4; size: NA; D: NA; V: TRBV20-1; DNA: TGCAGTGCTAGAGATCCCAGGGGAACTAATGAAAAACTGTTTTTT; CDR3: CSARDPRGTNEKLFF
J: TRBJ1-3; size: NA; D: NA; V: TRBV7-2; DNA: TGTGCCAGCAGCTTAGTGACGGGGAACACCATATATTTT; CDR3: CASSLVTGNTIYF
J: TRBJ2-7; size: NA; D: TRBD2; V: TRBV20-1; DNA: TGCAGTGCAAGGGCGGCGGGAGGCGGCTCCTACGAGCAGTACTTC; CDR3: CSARAAGGGSYEQYF
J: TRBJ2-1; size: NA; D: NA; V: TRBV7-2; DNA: TGTGCCAGCAGCTTGTGGCAGGGGAACACCTACAATGAGCAGTTCTTC; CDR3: CASSLWQGNTYNEQFF
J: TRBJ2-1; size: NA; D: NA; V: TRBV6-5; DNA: TGTGCCAGCAGTTACGGAGGCGTGGTGGGGCAGTTCTTC; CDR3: CASSYGGVVGQFF
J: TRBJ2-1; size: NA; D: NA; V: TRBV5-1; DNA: TGCGCCAGCAGCCTCGGGGACACCTTAAACAATGAGCAGTTCTTC; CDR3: CASSLGDTLNNEQFF
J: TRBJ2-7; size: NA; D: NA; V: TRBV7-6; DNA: TGTGCCAGCAGCCCAAAGGTCCACAGGGATGTGCAGTACTTC; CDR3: CASSPKVHRDVQYF
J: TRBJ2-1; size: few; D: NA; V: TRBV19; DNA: TGTGCCAGTAGTGTCCTGATGGGGGCATCCAATGAGCAGTTCTTC; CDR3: CASSVLMGASNEQFF
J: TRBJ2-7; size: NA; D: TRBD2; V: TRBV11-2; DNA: TGTGCCGTACCGGGGGGACTAGCGGGAGGGCCGTGGGAGCAGTACTTC; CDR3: CAVPGGLAGGPWEQYF
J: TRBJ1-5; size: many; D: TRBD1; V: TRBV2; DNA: TGTGCCAGCAGTAGAAGGACAGGAAATCGCAATCAGCCCCAGCATTTT; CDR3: CASSRRTGNRNQPQHF
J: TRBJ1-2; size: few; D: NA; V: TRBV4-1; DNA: TGCGCCAGCAGCCAAGAGGAAGGGAACTATGGCTACACCTTC; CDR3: CASSQEEGNYGYTF
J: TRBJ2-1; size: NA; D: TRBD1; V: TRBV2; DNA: TGTGCCAGCAGCCCCGGGACAGGGAAGTACAATGAGCAGTTCTTC; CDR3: CASSPGTGKYNEQFF
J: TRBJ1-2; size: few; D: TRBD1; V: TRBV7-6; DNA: TGTGCCAGCAGCTTAGGGGACAGGGGTGACTATGGCTACACCTTC; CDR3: CASSLGDRGDYGYTF
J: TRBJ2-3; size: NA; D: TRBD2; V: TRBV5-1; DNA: TGCGCCAGCAGCTTAGGACTAGCGGGAGACTCGTTCACAGATACGCAGTATTTT; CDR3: CASSLGLAGDSFTDTQYF
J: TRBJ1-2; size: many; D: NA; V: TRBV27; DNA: TGTGCCAGCAGTTTAAGGGGTGGCTATGGCTACACCTTC; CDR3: CASSLRGGYGYTF
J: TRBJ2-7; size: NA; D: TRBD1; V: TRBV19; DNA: TGTGCCAGTAGTATAGCCGACAGGGGAGCCTACGAGCAGTACTTC; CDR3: CASSIADRGAYEQYF
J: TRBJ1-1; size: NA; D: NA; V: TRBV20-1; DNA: TGCAGTGCTAGAGATCTGCAGGCGTCAAGCGCTGAAGCTTTCTTT; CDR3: CSARDLQASSAEAFF
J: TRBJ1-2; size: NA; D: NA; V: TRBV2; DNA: TGTGCCAGCAGTGAATACGTTAGTGGCTACACCTTC; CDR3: CASSEYVSGYTF
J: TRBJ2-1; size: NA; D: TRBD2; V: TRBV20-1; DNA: TGCAGTGCTGAAGAGGGACTAGCAATCAATGAGCAGTTCTTC; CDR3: CSAEEGLAINEQFF
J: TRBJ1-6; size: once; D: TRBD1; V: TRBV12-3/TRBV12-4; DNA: TGTGCCAGCGCGCTCAGGGGGCCTGACTCACCCCTCCACTTT; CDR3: CASALRGPDSPLHF
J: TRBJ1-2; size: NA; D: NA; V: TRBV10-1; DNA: TGCGCCAGCAGTGAGTCGAGTGCATATGGCTACACCTTC; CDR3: CASSESSAYGYTF
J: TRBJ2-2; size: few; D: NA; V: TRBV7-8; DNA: TGTGCCAGCAGCTTAGAGTGGGAGCTGTTTTTT; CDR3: CASSLEWELFF
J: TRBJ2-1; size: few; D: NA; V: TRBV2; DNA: TGTGCCAGCAGGTACAGGTCTGCCGGTGAGCAGTTCTTC; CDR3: CASRYRSAGEQFF
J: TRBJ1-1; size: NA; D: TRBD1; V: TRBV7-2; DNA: TGTGCCAGCAGCTCGCGGACAGGGACCACTGAAGCTTTCTTT; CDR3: CASSSRTGTTEAFF
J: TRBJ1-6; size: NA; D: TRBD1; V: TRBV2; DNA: TGTGCCAGCAGTGGACAGGGGGCAAGGTCACCCCTCCACTTT; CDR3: CASSGQGARSPLHF
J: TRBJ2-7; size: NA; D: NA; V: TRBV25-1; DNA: TGTGCTAGCCCCTCTGAACCCGGGACATCCTACGAGCAGTACTTC; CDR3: CASPSEPGTSYEQYF
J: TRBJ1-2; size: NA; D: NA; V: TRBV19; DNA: TGTGCTACGAGGCGGGGAGACTATGGCTACACCTTC; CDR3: CATRRGDYGYTF